Each of the 13 T cell receptor beta chains below was sequenced from the same sample in a study of blood T cell repertoires in COVID-19. Clones were read by immunoSEQ multiplex PCR, and TCRdb kept only the in-frame ones, dropping some. The profile shows about 310,000 clones, 75% to 90% of them singletons. The sequencing input was peripheral blood. The origin of the receptors is a woman in her 30s with COVID-19, enrolled during active disease.

The genes are TRBV7-8 and TRBJ1-1; D unclear. The CDR3 is 14 amino acids. Trimming stripped 5 bases from V and 1 base from J, with 11 bases between. Per germline, CDR1 SGHVS and CDR2 FQNEAQ. In DNA form, the CDR3 reads TGTGCCAGCAGCCATACAGAGCAGAACACTGAAGCTTTCTTT. Its protein product is CASSHTEQNTEAFF.

This chain uses TRBV2 with TRBJ2-1, with 7 bases lining up with TRBD2. Germline loops: CDR1 SNHLY, CDR2 FYNNEI. The CDR3 covers 13 residues. V lost 5 bases and J lost 12; bases outside the gene matches: 10. The CDR3 region has the DNA TGTGCCAGCAGTTCCCCGGGGGGTTTGGGGCAGTTCTTC. Translating it yields CASSSPGGLGQFF.

The chain has TRBV5-1 and TRBJ2-1; a weak D match, TRBD2 (5 bases). The germline CDR1 and CDR2 sequences are SGHRS and YFSETQ. This CDR3 is 15 amino acids long. Trimming left V 2 bases short and J 4 bases short, with 13 bases between. As DNA, the CDR3 is TGCGCCAGCAGCTTTTCACCAGCGGATTACAATGAGCAGTTCTTC. Its translation: CASSFSPADYNEQFF.

The chain links TRBV20-1 to TRBJ2-5, with TRBD2 matching 8 bases. The V gene end was trimmed by 6 bases and the J gene end by 5 bases; junction bases not matched to a gene: 8. Germline values: CDR1 DFQATT, CDR2 SNEGSKA (reference sequence). The CDR3 has 13 amino acids. CDR3 nucleotides: TGCAGTGCGAGTGGACTAGCAGGGGAGACCCAGTACTTC. As protein: CSASGLAGETQYF.

V and J are TRBV28 and TRBJ2-7; unclear D gene. The CDR3 extends over 13 amino acids. Germline CDR1 reads MDHEN; CDR2 reads SYDVKM. V was pared by 2 bases and J by 4 bases, with 9 bases between. As DNA, the CDR3 is TGTGCCAGCAGTTTAAGTAAGAGTTACGAGCAGTACTTC. It translates to CASSLSKSYEQYF.

CDR3: CASSTQGVSNQPQHF. The CDR3 DNA follows: TGTGCCAGCAGTACACAGGGGGTTAGCAATCAGCCCCAGCATTTT. This chain joins TRBV27 and TRBJ1-5; 8 bases agree with TRBD1. Unmatched junction bases numbered 3, after V lost 5 bases and J lost 0 bases. Germline V gene lookup returns CDR1 MNHEY and CDR2 SMNVEV (reference sequence). The length of the CDR3 is 15 residues.

The chain couples TRBV7-2 to TRBJ1-1, with a possible D match to TRBD1 (5 bases). Per the germline V gene, CDR1 is SGHTA and CDR2 is FQGNSA. The CDR3 has 15 amino acids. The V and J ends lost 7 bases and 1 base respectively, with 16 bases between them. CDR3 in amino acids: CASTTVGGRNTEAFF. For the CDR3, the DNA is TGTGCCAGCACCACCGTGGGGGGGAGGAACACTGAAGCTTTCTTT.

This clone was counted once. This chain uses TRBV2 with TRBJ1-5; no clear D. Deletions cut 2 bases from V and 1 base from J, with 9 bases between. Germline CDR1 is SNHLY and CDR2 is FYNNEI. CDR3 length: 15 residues. The chain's CDR3 is CASSELGSSNQPQHF. The CDR3 DNA follows: TGTGCCAGCAGTGAATTAGGGAGCAGCAATCAGCCCCAGCATTTT.

The rearrangement uses TRBV27 and TRBJ1-1; the D is unclear. This CDR3 has 13 residues. The germline gives CDR1 MNHEY, CDR2 SMNVEV (reference sequence). V was clipped by 3 bases and J by 4 bases, with 9 bases between them. The DNA for the CDR3 is TGTGCCAGCAGTTTCGGATCAGGCACTGAAGCTTTCTTT. Translating it yields CASSFGSGTEAFF.

The chain is built from TRBV9 and TRBJ2-3; TRBD2 might be the D (5 bases). The V end lost 3 bases, the J end lost 2 bases, and 13 bases lay between the germline ends. The CDR3 contains 15 residues. Germline V CDR1 and CDR2: SGDLS, YYNGEE. The CDR3 region is CASSASGTHTDTQYF. The DNA for the CDR3 is TGTGCCAGCAGCGCCAGCGGAACCCACACAGATACGCAGTATTTT.

The V call is TRBV28, the J call TRBJ2-1; 11 bases line up with TRBD2. The CDR3 covers 14 residues. The junction had 2 bases not matched to a gene; V was cut back by 6 bases and J by 4 bases. Germline V lookup: CDR1 MDHEN, CDR2 SYDVKM. The CDR3 here is CASRGLAEYNEQFF. DNA for the CDR3: TGTGCCAGCAGGGGACTAGCGGAATACAATGAGCAGTTCTTC.

This clone was observed a few times. The chain recombines TRBV18 with TRBJ2-2; TRBD1 matches 7 bases. There are 11 residues in the CDR3. V lost 6 bases, J lost 12 bases, and 4 bases stayed unmatched. The germline V gene has CDR1 KGHSH and CDR2 LQKENI. The CDR3 loop reads CASSDRAKLFF. In DNA form, the CDR3 reads TGTGCCAGCTCCGACAGGGCGAAGCTGTTTTTT.

V and J are TRBV28 and TRBJ2-7; 9 nucleotides align to TRBD1. From germline, CDR1 is MDHEN and CDR2 SYDVKM. The length of the CDR3 is 17 residues. The junction had 10 bases not matched to a gene; V was cut back by 2 bases and J by 2 bases. CDR3 in DNA: TGTGCCAGCAGTTTAAACCACCTGGGGACAGGGACCTACGAGCAGTACTTC. It yields the protein CASSLNHLGTGTYEQYF.